The 5 T cell receptor beta chains presented below share a single source sample, sequenced in a study of OX40 agonist ivuxolimab in advanced cancers. The protocol was immunoSEQ multiplex PCR, while the TCRdb copy is restricted to in-frame clones and leaves out a portion. The repertoire has tens of thousands of clones, more than 65% of them found once; the top ten carry less than 4.5%. Sequencing was performed on CD4+ or CD8+ T cells sorted from blood, taken in a trial of the OX40 agonist ivuxolimab. These receptors were taken from an adult with an advanced solid tumor such as melanoma, head and neck, liver or kidney cancer.

This clone was detected a few times. Other DNA sequences in the sample encode the same CDR3. This rearrangement joins TRBV4-2 to TRBJ2-2; no clear D. CDR3 length: 12 residues. V was pared by 1 base and J by 5 bases, with 2 bases between. CDR1 LGHNA and CDR2 YNFKEQ come from the germline V gene. DNA of the CDR3: TGTGCCAGCAGCCAAGCGACCGGGGAGCTGTTTTTT. Translated: CASSQATGELFF.

The rearrangement links TRBV27 to TRBJ2-2; D gene unclear. The CDR3 length is 14 residues. Germline V lookup: CDR1 MNHEY, CDR2 SMNVEV (reference sequence). V gave up 1 base and J gave up 5 bases, with 8 bases separating them. The CDR3 region is CASSLFTLTGELFF. Written as DNA, the CDR3 is TGTGCCAGCAGTTTATTTACCCTAACCGGGGAGCTGTTTTTT.

The chain joins TRBV7-2 to TRBJ2-5, with 12 positions matching TRBD2. V gave up 5 bases and J gave up 0 bases; unmatched junction bases: 4. The length of the CDR3 is 16 residues. Germline-derived CDR1 and CDR2 are SGHTA and FQGNSA. CDR3 protein: CASSITSGGYQETQYF. In DNA, the CDR3 is TGTGCCAGCAGCATTACTAGCGGGGGGTACCAAGAGACCCAGTACTTC.

The chain is built from TRBV27 and TRBJ2-5; TRBD2 matches 11 bases. With V trimmed by 6 bases and J by 5 bases, 5 bases remained unmatched. The germline gives CDR1 MNHEY, CDR2 SMNVEV (reference sequence). The CDR3 runs to 14 residues. As DNA, the CDR3 is TGTGCCAGCAGATTAGCGGGGGGGAGGGAGACCCAGTACTTC. This encodes CASRLAGGRETQYF.

The V gene is TRBV6-1, the J gene TRBJ1-5, with D possibly TRBD1 on 6 matching bases. The germline V and J ends were trimmed by 1 base and 6 bases, with 16 bases remaining between them. Germline lookup yields CDR1 MNHNS and CDR2 SASEGT. The CDR3 sequence is 16 residues long. CDR3 residues: CASSEGRGKGSQPQHF. Here the CDR3 DNA reads TGTGCCAGCAGTGAAGGCAGGGGCAAGGGGAGTCAGCCCCAGCATTTT.